Below are 18 T cell receptor beta chains sequenced from a single sample in a study of blood T cell repertoires in COVID-19. Repertoires were generated with immunoSEQ multiplex PCR, while TCRdb's copy carries only in-frame clones and drops some. The profile shows 200,000 to 250,000 clones, about nine tenths of them singletons. Sequencing used peripheral blood. The receptor set was obtained from a woman in her thirties or forties with acute or convalescent COVID-19.

This clone occurred once. This same CDR3 is encoded by further DNA sequences in the sample. The J gene is TRBJ2-2, the V gene TRBV11-2; 8 bases agree with TRBD1. With 7 bases clipped from V and 7 bases from J, the junction kept 11 bases outside the gene matches. There are 15 residues in the CDR3. The germline gives CDR1 SGHAT, CDR2 FQNNGV. CDR3: CASNQQGAVNGELFF. The DNA for the CDR3 is TGTGCCAGCAACCAGCAGGGGGCGGTAAACGGGGAGCTGTTTTTT.

The V and J genes are TRBV3-1 (or the pseudogene TRBV3-2) and TRBJ1-5, with D possibly TRBD1 on 5 matching bases. Germline lookup yields CDR1 LGHDT and CDR2 YNNKEL (reference sequence). V lost 3 bases and J lost 7, with 16 bases in between. The CDR3 runs 15 residues. The CDR3 loop reads CASSQERQSWQPQHF. CDR3 sequence (DNA): TGTGCCAGCAGCCAGGAAAGACAGTCCTGGCAGCCCCAGCATTTT.

This clone was seen a handful of times. V and J are TRBV6-6 and TRBJ2-5; D is unresolved. The ends were cut back, 4 bases at V and 5 bases at J, with 14 bases in the middle. The CDR3 has 14 amino acids. CDR1 MNHNY and CDR2 SVGAGI come from the germline V gene (reference sequence). CDR3 amino acids: CASSFHRLWETQYF. In DNA, the CDR3 is TGTGCCAGCAGTTTCCACAGATTGTGGGAGACCCAGTACTTC.

The chain joins TRBV19 to TRBJ2-3, with 10 bases that match TRBD2. Trimming removed 5 bases from V and 11 bases from J; junction bases left unmatched: 13. Germline-derived CDR1 and CDR2 are LNHDA and SQIVND (reference sequence). This CDR3 has 15 amino acids. CDR3 nucleotides: TGTGCCAGTAGTTGGACGAGCGGGGGGGCGGGGGAGCAGTATTTT. Translation gives CASSWTSGGAGEQYF.

The chain has TRBV10-1 and TRBJ2-5, with TRBD1 as a possible D gene (6 bases). Trimming removed 0 bases at V and 1 base at J, with 12 bases between. This CDR3 has 16 amino acids. The V gene's germline CDR1 is WNHNN and CDR2 SYGVQD (reference sequence). The CDR3: CASSESGASSQETQYF. The DNA of the CDR3 is TGCGCCAGCAGTGAGTCGGGGGCTAGCAGCCAAGAGACCCAGTACTTC.

This chain joins TRBV5-1 and TRBJ1-1, with D possibly being TRBD1 (6 bases). V lost 3 bases to trimming and J lost 7 bases, with 16 bases between them. Germline CDR1 and CDR2: SGHRS and YFSETQ. CDR3 length: 14 amino acids. Here the CDR3 reads CASSSTGYGIEAFF. In DNA form, the CDR3 reads TGCGCCAGCAGCTCAACAGGGTATGGAATTGAAGCTTTCTTT. The entire variable domain, with the rest obtained from reference TRBV5-1 and TRBJ1-1, is as follows: KAGVTQTPRYLIKTRGQQVTLSCSPISGHRSVSWYQQTPGQGLQFLFEYFSETQRNKGNFPGRFSGRQFSNSRSEMNVSTLELGDSALYLCASSSTGYGIEAFFGQGTRLTVV.

The chain joins TRBV28 to TRBJ1-5; D possibly corresponds to TRBD1 (5 bases). Trimming stripped 6 bases from V and 5 bases from J, with 11 bases between. Germline CDR1 and CDR2: MDHEN and SYDVKM. The CDR3 has 13 amino acids. CDR3 sequence: CASRDGGDQPQHF. The CDR3 DNA reads TGTGCCAGCAGAGACGGGGGGGATCAGCCCCAGCATTTT.

This chain uses TRBV4-1 with TRBJ1-1, with 10 nucleotides matching TRBD1. With V trimmed by 0 bases and J by 5 bases, 3 bases remained unmatched. This CDR3 spans 15 amino acids. CDR1 MGHRA and CDR2 YSYEKL come from the germline V gene. The CDR3 bases are TGCGCCAGCAGCCAAGATTGGGGACAGGGGACTGAAGCTTTCTTT. Translated: CASSQDWGQGTEAFF.

The chain is built from TRBV9 and TRBJ2-1; 8 nucleotides align to TRBD2. V dropped 4 bases and J dropped 3; count of bases not matched to a gene: 9. The V gene's germline CDR1 is SGDLS and CDR2 YYNGEE. The CDR3 spans 16 residues. CDR3 loop: CASSPPGLAGYNEQFF. The DNA of the CDR3 is TGTGCCAGCAGCCCTCCCGGACTAGCCGGCTACAATGAGCAGTTCTTC.

This chain connects TRBV27 to TRBJ1-3; TRBD1 aligns across 10 bases. From germline, CDR1 is MNHEY and CDR2 SMNVEV (reference sequence). The CDR3 length is 17 residues. V shed 3 bases, J shed 1 base, and the junction held 6 bases outside the gene matches. The CDR3 DNA reads as TGTGCCAGCAGTTTCCCCGGGACAGGGGATTCTGGAAACACCATATATTTT. Residues: CASSFPGTGDSGNTIYF.

This clone turned up a few times. Other DNA sequences from this sample encode an identical CDR3 as well. V and J are TRBV27 and TRBJ1-2, with a tentative D call TRBD1 (5 bases). The CDR3 runs 13 residues. CDR1 is MNHEY and CDR2 is SMNVEV in the germline V gene (reference sequence). The germline V and J ends were trimmed by 3 bases and 8 bases, with 13 bases remaining between them. The CDR3 sequence is CASSFWQGGGYTF. CDR3 in DNA: TGTGCCAGCAGTTTTTGGCAGGGTGGGGGCTACACCTTC.

The chain has TRBV10-1 and TRBJ2-7; possibly TRBD2 for D (6 bases). The CDR3 contains 14 residues. CDR1 is WNHNN, CDR2 SYGVQD, per germline (reference sequence). V lost 7 bases and J 6 bases, leaving 19 bases between the germline ends. The CDR3 here is CASTPGLPLPEQYV. The CDR3 DNA reads TGCGCCAGCACCCCGGGACTCCCGTTACCCGAGCAGTACGTC.

The chain is built from TRBV2 and TRBJ1-3, with TRBD1 matching 7 bases. The CDR3 covers 15 residues. V lost 5 bases to trimming and J lost 2 bases; unmatched junction nucleotides: 6. Germline CDR1 reads SNHLY; CDR2 reads FYNNEI. CDR3 in DNA: TGTGCCAGCAGTCAGACAGGGTTCCCTGGAAACACCATATATTTT. Protein product: CASSQTGFPGNTIYF.

The chain is built from TRBV18 and TRBJ1-3; D is unresolved. Germline CDR1 reads KGHSH; CDR2 reads LQKENI. The V end lost 4 bases, the J end lost 0 bases, and 19 bases lay between the germline ends. This CDR3 is built from 18 residues. CDR3 sequence reads: CASSLGFASESSGNTIYF. CDR3 DNA: TGTGCCAGCTCACTCGGCTTTGCGTCGGAGAGCTCTGGAAACACCATATATTTT.

The J gene is TRBJ1-2, the V gene TRBV21-1. TRBV21-1 constitutes a pseudogene. The CDR3 spans 13 residues. The CDR3 nucleotides read TGTGCCAGCAGCCCCGGGAGGGCCTATGGCTACACCTTC. Translated: CASSPGRAYGYTF.

The chain links TRBV5-1 to TRBJ1-2; 8 bases align to TRBD1. CDR3 size: 14 residues. Trimming took 3 bases from V and 1 from J; bases not matched to a gene: 2. CDR1 and CDR2 from the germline V gene are SGHRS and YFSETQ. In DNA, the CDR3 is TGCGCCAGCAGCTCGGACAGGGTTAACTATGGCTACACCTTC. Translated: CASSSDRVNYGYTF.

The genes are TRBV5-4 and TRBJ1-2; D is unresolved. Per the germline V gene, CDR1 is SGHNT and CDR2 is YYREEE (reference sequence). CDR3 length: 14 amino acids. V lost 2 bases to trimming and J lost 8 bases, with 16 bases between them. The CDR3: CASSLQTGMGGYTF. The CDR3 region has the DNA TGTGCCAGCAGCTTACAGACCGGGATGGGCGGCTACACCTTC.

This clone occurred once. The V and J genes are TRBV11-2 and TRBJ1-6; D remains ambiguous. The germline gives CDR1 SGHAT, CDR2 FQNNGV. Trimming cost V 4 bases and J 9 bases, with 10 bases left between them. The CDR3 is made up of 13 amino acids. The CDR3 nucleotides read TGTGCCAGCAGCTCCCTCGGGATTTCACCCCTCCACTTT. Translated, it gives CASSSLGISPLHF.